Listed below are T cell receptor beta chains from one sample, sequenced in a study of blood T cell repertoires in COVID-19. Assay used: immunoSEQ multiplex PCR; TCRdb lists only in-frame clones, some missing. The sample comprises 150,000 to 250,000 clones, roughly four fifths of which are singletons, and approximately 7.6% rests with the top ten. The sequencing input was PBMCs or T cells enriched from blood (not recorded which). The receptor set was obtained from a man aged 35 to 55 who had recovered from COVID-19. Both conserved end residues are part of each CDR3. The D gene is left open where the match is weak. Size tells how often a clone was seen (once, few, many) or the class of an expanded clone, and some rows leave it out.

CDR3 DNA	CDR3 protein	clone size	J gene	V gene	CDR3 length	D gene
TGTGCCAGCAGCTTAGAGGGAATGAACACTGAAGCTTTCTTT	CASSLEGMNTEAFF	.	TRBJ1-1	TRBV5-5	14	.
TGTGCCAGCAGCCACGGATCAGAGGACGAGCAGTACTTC	CASSHGSEDEQYF	.	TRBJ2-7	TRBV4-2	13	.
TGTGCCATCAGTGAGGAGCCAGGCCAGGGAAACACCATATATTTT	CAISEEPGQGNTIYF	.	TRBJ1-3	TRBV10-3	15	.
TGCAGTGCATTGACGGGGTACGAGCAGTACTTC	CSALTGYEQYF	.	TRBJ2-7	TRBV20-1	11	.
TGCGCCAGCAGCCGATACGGACAGGTTGACTATGGCTACACCTTC	CASSRYGQVDYGYTF	.	TRBJ1-2	TRBV4-3	15	TRBD1
TGTGCCAGCAGTGAGGGACATCTGACACCCCTCCACTTT	CASSEGHLTPLHF	.	TRBJ1-6	TRBV25-1	13	.
TGTGCCAGCAGTTACTCGGACATTTACAGAGATACGCAGTATTTT	CASSYSDIYRDTQYF	.	TRBJ2-3	TRBV6-2/TRBV6-3	15	.
TGCGCCAGCAGCCAAGAAGTACTGACCGGGGAGCTGTTTTTT	CASSQEVLTGELFF	few	TRBJ2-2	TRBV4-1	14	.
TGTGCCAGTAGCCCAGGAGTGGGGCCTGAAGCTTTCTTT	CASSPGVGPEAFF	.	TRBJ1-1	TRBV19	13	.
TGCGCCAGCAGCCTGGGACAGGCGACAGAAAACACCATATATTTT	CASSLGQATENTIYF	.	TRBJ1-3	TRBV5-1	15	TRBD1
TGTGCCTGGAGTGTTGGGGGGGTGAGCACAGATACGCAGTATTTT	CAWSVGGVSTDTQYF	.	TRBJ2-3	TRBV30	15	TRBD2
TGTGCCAGCACTCAATCCGGGACAGGGAGATCACCCCTCCACTTT	CASTQSGTGRSPLHF	.	TRBJ1-6	TRBV28	15	TRBD1
TGTGCCAGCAGCCCCAGGGGCACTGAAGCTTTCTTT	CASSPRGTEAFF	.	TRBJ1-1	TRBV4-2	12	.
TGTGCCAGCAGCCGGTCCGGACAGGGACTAGCCAAAAACATTCAGTACTTC	CASSRSGQGLAKNIQYF	few	TRBJ2-4	TRBV28	17	TRBD1
TGTGCCAGCAGCTTAGCCCTACTAGCGGGGGCCCTTACCTACGAGCAGTACTTC	CASSLALLAGALTYEQYF	.	TRBJ2-7	TRBV11-2	18	TRBD2
TGTGCCTCAGGGGCCTCTGGGGCCAACGTCCTGACTTTC	CASGASGANVLTF	.	TRBJ2-6	TRBV6-6	13	.
TGTGCCAGCAGCCGGACAGGTGGGCATGGAGATACGCAGTATTTT	CASSRTGGHGDTQYF	.	TRBJ2-3	TRBV5-4	15	TRBD1
TGTGCCAGCAGTGAACTTCCCTTTCGTTTGAACACTGAAGCTTTCTTT	CASSELPFRLNTEAFF	.	TRBJ1-1	TRBV6-1	16	.
TGTGCCAGCAGCTCCCGTGACACCGACGGTGGCTACACCTTC	CASSSRDTDGGYTF	once	TRBJ1-2	TRBV7-2	14	.
TGTGCCAGCAGCTTAGGTTTAGCGGCAGCATCTAGCACAGATACGCAGTATTTT	CASSLGLAAASSTDTQYF	once	TRBJ2-3	TRBV11-2	18	.
TGCGCCAGCAGCTTGGGGTTCCGGGATATGGGCTATGGCTACACCTTC	CASSLGFRDMGYGYTF	few	TRBJ1-2	TRBV5-1	16	.
TGTGCCAGTCAGGGTTTGAACAATCAGCCCCAGCATTTT	CASQGLNNQPQHF	.	TRBJ1-5	TRBV18	13	.
TGTGCCAGCAGCTTTATGTACAGGGGGCTGGCTGGAAACACCATATATTTT	CASSFMYRGLAGNTIYF	.	TRBJ1-3	TRBV5-4	17	TRBD1
TGTGCCAGCAGCCTAGGACTAGCGGGGGTGGAGACCCAGTACTTC	CASSLGLAGVETQYF	.	TRBJ2-5	TRBV6-5	15	TRBD2
TGCGCCAGCAGCCGCTACGGGACTAGCGTCGCAGAGACCCAGTACTTC	CASSRYGTSVAETQYF	.	TRBJ2-5	TRBV5-1	16	TRBD2
TGCAGCTCCACTGGACCGGGGGCCTACGAGCAGTACTTC	CSSTGPGAYEQYF	few	TRBJ2-7	TRBV29-1	13	.
TGTGCCATCAGTGAACGACTAGACCAAGAGACCCAGTACTTC	CAISERLDQETQYF	.	TRBJ2-5	TRBV10-3	14	.